The text below deals with one T cell receptor (beta chain). Its antigen is undetermined. These data come from a study of identical twins. The CDR3 is made up of 15 amino acids. V lost 1 base and J 0 bases, leaving 7 bases between the germline ends. Study conclusions and caveats: Beta out-of-frame sequences displayed a weaker excess of sharing between twins. Cord blood beta clonotypes that were abundant carried fewer insertions, and memory repertoires showed no such trend.

TCRdb reprocessed the 5' RACE reads via MiXCR and lists one record per CDR3 protein. Of some 320,000 distinct CDR3 sequences in the sample, roughly 12% were seen once. These data are also associated with another study on yellow fever vaccine responses in identical twins.

This TCR was sampled from a young woman in good health. The specimen sequenced was CD8+ T cells sorted from blood. The rearrangement joins TRBV12-3 or TRBV12-4 to TRBJ1-5; D is uncertain. CDR3 nucleotide sequence: TGTGCCAGCAGTTTAGGGGAATATAGCAATCAGCCCCAGCATTTT. It translates to CASSLGEYSNQPQHF.